This record covers a single TCR beta chain. Its antigen is currently unknown. CDR3 length: 13 residues. Trimming at V came to 3 bases and at J to 7 bases, leaving 4 bases not matched to a gene. The germline CDR1 and CDR2 sequences are MDHEN and SYDVKM. This entry comes from a study of tumour-infiltrating T cells in Burkitt lymphoma. Study background: This cohort included all epidemiological subtypes of Burkitt lymphoma. Productive clonality predicted overall and progression-free survival.

Assay: immunoSEQ multiplex PCR; the TCRdb copy retains only in-frame clones and omits some. The data show around 1,400 clones, with roughly 12% seen just once and around 19% held by the top ten. Study-level points and caveats: Several public clonotypes recurred in numerous Burkitt lymphoma patients.

Sequenced material: tumor tissue. The rearrangement uses TRBV28 and TRBJ2-3; 7 nucleotides line up with TRBD2. This sequence originates from a human donor with Burkitt lymphoma. The chain's CDR3 is CASSLSSGYTQYF. The CDR3 DNA reads as TGTGCCAGCAGTTTGAGTAGCGGGTATACGCAGTATTTT. The variable domain in full, with the rest retrieved from reference TRBV28 and TRBJ2-3, is DVKVTQSSRYLVKRTGEKVFLECVQDMDHENMFWYRQDPGLGLRLIYFSYDVKMKEKGDIPEGYSVSREKKERFSLILESASTNQTSMYLCASSLSSGYTQYFGPGTRLTVL.